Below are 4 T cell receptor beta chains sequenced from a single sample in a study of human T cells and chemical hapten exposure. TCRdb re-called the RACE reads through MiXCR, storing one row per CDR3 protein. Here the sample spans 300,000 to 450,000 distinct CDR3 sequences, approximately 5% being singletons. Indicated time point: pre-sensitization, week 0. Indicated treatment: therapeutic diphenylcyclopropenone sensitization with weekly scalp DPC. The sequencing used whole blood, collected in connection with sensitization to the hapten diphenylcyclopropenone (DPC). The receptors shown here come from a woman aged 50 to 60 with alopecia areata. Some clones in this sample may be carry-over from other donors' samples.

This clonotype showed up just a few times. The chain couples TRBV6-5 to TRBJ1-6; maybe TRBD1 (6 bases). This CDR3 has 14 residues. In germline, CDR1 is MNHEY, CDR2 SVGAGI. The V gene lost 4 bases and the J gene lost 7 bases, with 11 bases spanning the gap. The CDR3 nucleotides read TGTGCCAGCAGTTTTGGGGGCCCAAATTCACCCCTCCACTTT. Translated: CASSFGGPNSPLHF.

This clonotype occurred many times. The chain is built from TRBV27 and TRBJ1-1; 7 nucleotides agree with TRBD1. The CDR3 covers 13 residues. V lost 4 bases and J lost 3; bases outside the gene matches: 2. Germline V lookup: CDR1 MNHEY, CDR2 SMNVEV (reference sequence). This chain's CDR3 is CASSWDRDTEAFF. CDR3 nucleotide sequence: TGTGCCAGCAGTTGGGACAGAGACACTGAAGCTTTCTTT.

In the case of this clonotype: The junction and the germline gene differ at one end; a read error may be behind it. Written as DNA, the CDR3 is TGTGCCAGCAATTTACTTCAAGGCAATCAGCCCCAGCATTTT. It encodes CASNLLQGNQPQHF. The chain combines TRBV12-3 or TRBV12-4 with TRBJ1-5, with no clear D. The CDR3 length is 14 residues.

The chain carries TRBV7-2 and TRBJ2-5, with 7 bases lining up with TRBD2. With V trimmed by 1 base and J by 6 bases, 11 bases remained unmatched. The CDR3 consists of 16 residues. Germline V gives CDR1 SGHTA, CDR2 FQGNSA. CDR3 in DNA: TGTGCCAGCAGCTTAGTCGTAACTAGCGTGCAACAGACCCAGTACTTC. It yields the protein CASSLVVTSVQQTQYF.